The subject of this entry is one T cell receptor (beta chain). This specimen belongs to a study of OX40 agonist ivuxolimab in advanced cancers. Germline-derived CDR1 and CDR2 are LNHDA and SQIVND (reference sequence). The CDR3 spans 18 residues. Trimming cost V 3 bases and J 4 bases, with 24 bases left between them. Here immunoSEQ multiplex PCR was the method, and the copy in TCRdb shows in-frame clones only, minus some. Of 35,000 to 45,000 clones in the sample, approximately 90% were seen once. The TCR originated in an adult with an advanced solid tumor such as melanoma, head and neck, liver or kidney cancer. The input for sequencing was CD4+ or CD8+ T cells sorted from blood, taken in a trial of the OX40 agonist ivuxolimab. V is TRBV19 and J is TRBJ1-1; maybe TRBD1 (5 bases). This chain's CDR3 is CASSMSFGGFQGITEAFF. DNA of the CDR3: TGTGCCAGTAGTATGTCCTTCGGGGGGTTTCAAGGGATCACTGAAGCTTTCTTT.